This T cell receptor (beta chain) derives from a study of blood T cell repertoires in COVID-19. Background on the study: Samples taken during acute and convalescent COVID-19 were collected in the United States, Italy and Spain.

Original processing notes: From reference gene primer amplification, estimates of nucleated cell counts were derived. Method: immunoSEQ multiplex PCR; TCRdb's copy keeps in-frame clones and lacks some. V and J calls and clone size are as listed in that table; D and trimming were resolved from the DNA. This table holds approximately 100,000 clones, 85% found once. This clone was recorded only once. Germline trimming cut 4 bases from V and 4 bases from J; bases unmatched to any gene: 9. The CDR3 sequence is 17 residues long. CDR1 and CDR2 (germline): MNHEY, SMNVEV (reference sequence). The gene calls are TRBV27 and TRBJ2-2; TRBD2 matches at 10 bases. This clonotype originated in a man at least 80 years old with acute or convalescent COVID-19. The sequenced sample was peripheral blood. CDR3 nucleotides: TGTGCCAGCAGTTGGACTAGCGGACCACCGAGCACCGGGGAGCTGTTTTTT. This codes for CASSWTSGPPSTGELFF.